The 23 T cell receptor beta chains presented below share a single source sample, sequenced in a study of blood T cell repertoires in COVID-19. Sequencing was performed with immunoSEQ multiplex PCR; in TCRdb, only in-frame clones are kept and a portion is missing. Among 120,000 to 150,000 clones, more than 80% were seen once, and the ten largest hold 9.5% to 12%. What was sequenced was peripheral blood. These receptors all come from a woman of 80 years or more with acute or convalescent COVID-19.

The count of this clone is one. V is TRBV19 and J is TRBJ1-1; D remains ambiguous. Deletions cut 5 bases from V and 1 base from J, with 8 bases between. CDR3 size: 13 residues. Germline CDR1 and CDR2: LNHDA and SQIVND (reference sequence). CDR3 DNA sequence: TGTGCCAGTAGTCTCAACTGGAACACTGAAGCTTTCTTT. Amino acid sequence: CASSLNWNTEAFF.

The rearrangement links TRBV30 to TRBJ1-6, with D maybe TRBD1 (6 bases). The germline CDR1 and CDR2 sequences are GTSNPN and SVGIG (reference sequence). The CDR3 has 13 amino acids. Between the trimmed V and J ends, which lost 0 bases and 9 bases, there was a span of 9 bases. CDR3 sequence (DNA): TGTGCCTGGAGTGTACAGGGAACTTCACCCCTCCACTTT. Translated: CAWSVQGTSPLHF. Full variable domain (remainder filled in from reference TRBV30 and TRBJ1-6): SQTIHQWPATLVQPVGSPLSLECTVEGTSNPNLYWYRQAAGRGLQLLFYSVGIGQISSEVPQNLSASRPQDRQFILSSKKLLLSDSGFYLCAWSVQGTSPLHFGNGTRLTVT.

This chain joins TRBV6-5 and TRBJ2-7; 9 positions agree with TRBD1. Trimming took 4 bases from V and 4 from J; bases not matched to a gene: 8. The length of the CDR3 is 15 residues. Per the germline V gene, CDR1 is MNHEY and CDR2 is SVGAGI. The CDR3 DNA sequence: TGTGCCAGCAGTTCTACCGGGACAGGGACATACGAGCAGTACTTC. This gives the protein CASSSTGTGTYEQYF.

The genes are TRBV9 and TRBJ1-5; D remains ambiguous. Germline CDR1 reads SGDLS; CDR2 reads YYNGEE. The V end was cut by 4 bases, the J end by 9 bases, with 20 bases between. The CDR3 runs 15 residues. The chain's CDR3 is CASSSSDGDNRPQHF. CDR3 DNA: TGTGCCAGCAGCTCCTCGGACGGGGATAATAGGCCCCAGCATTTT. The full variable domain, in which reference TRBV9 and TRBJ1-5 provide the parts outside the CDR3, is DSGVTQTPKHLITATGQRVTLRCSPRSGDLSVYWYQQSLDQGLQFLIQYYNGEERAKGNILERFSAQQFPDLHSELNLSSLELGDSALYFCASSSSDGDNRPQHFGDGTRLSIL.

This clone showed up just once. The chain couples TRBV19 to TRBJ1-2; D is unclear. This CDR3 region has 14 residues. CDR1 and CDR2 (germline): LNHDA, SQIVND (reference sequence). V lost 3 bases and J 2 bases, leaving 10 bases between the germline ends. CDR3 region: CASSISAGNYGYTF. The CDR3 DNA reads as TGTGCCAGTAGTATTTCGGCCGGGAACTATGGCTACACCTTC.

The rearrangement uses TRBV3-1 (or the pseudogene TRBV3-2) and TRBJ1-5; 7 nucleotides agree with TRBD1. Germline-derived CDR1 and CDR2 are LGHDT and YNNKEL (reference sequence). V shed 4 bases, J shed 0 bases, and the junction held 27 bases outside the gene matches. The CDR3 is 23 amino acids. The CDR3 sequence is CASSPRTGPTPPYLPYSNQPQHF. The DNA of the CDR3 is TGTGCCAGCAGCCCAAGGACAGGCCCAACTCCTCCATACCTACCTTATAGCAATCAGCCCCAGCATTTT.

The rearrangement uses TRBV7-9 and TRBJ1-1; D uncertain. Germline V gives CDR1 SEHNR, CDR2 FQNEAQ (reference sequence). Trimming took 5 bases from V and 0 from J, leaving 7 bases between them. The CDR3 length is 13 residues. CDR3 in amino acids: CASSTQVNTEAFF. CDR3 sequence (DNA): TGTGCCAGCAGCACTCAGGTGAACACTGAAGCTTTCTTT.

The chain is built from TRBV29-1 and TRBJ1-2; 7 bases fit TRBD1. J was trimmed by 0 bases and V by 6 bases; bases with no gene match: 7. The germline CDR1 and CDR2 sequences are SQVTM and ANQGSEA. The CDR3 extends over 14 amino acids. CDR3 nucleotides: TGCAGCGTCAACCGGGACAGCGCTAACTATGGCTACACCTTC. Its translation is CSVNRDSANYGYTF.

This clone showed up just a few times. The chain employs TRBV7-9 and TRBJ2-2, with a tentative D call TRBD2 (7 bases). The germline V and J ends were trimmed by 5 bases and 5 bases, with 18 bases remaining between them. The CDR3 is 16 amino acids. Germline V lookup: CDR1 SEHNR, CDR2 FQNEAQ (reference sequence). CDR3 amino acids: CASSPTPGGETGELFF. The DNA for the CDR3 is TGTGCCAGCAGCCCTACGCCGGGGGGCGAGACCGGGGAGCTGTTTTTT.

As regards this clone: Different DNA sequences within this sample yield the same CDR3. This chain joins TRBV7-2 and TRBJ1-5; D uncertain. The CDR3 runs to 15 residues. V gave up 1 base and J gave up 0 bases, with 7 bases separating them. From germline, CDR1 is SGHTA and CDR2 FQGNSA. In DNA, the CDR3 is TGTGCCAGCAGCTTAGTGCAGAATAGCAATCAGCCCCAGCATTTT. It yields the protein CASSLVQNSNQPQHF.

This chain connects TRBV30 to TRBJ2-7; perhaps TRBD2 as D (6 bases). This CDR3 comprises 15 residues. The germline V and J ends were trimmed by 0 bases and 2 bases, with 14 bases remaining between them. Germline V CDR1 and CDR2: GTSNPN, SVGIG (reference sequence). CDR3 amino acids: CAWSVGPGTPYEQYF. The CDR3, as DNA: TGTGCCTGGAGTGTAGGCCCAGGGACTCCCTACGAGCAGTACTTC.

CDR3 DNA sequence: TGCGCCAGAGGGACTAGCGGCCCCTACGAGCAGTACTTC. Translation: CARGTSGPYEQYF. The V and J genes are TRBV4-1 and TRBJ2-7, with TRBD2 matching over 11 bases. Trimming cost V 9 bases and J 2 bases; bases outside gene matches: 3. Germline CDR1 and CDR2: MGHRA and YSYEKL. The CDR3 runs 13 residues.

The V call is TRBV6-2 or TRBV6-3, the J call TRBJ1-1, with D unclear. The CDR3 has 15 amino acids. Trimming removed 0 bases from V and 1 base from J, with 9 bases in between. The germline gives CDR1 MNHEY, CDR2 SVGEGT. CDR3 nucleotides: TGTGCCAGCAGTTACTCCCGCCGGGGGAACACTGAAGCTTTCTTT. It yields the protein CASSYSRRGNTEAFF.

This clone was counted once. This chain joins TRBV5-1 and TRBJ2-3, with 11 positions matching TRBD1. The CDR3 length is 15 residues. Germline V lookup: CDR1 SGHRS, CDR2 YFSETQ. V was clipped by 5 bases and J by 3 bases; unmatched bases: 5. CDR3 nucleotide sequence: TGCGCCAGCAGTTATGGACAGGGGGCTACAGATACGCAGTATTTT. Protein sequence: CASSYGQGATDTQYF.

The CDR3 nucleotides are TGTGCCAGCAGCTTAGATTTCGGGTATGGCTACACCTTC. It codes for CASSLDFGYGYTF. The V call is TRBV11-2, the J call TRBJ1-2; D is unclear. This CDR3 spans 13 amino acids. Trimming shortened V by 0 bases and J by 5 bases, and 7 bases separated the two germline ends. Germline V gene lookup returns CDR1 SGHAT and CDR2 FQNNGV. Complete variable domain (other parts from reference TRBV11-2 and TRBJ1-2): EAGVAQSPRYKIIEKRQSVAFWCNPISGHATLYWYQQILGQGPKLLIQFQNNGVVDDSQLPKDRFSAERLKGVDSTLKIQPAKLEDSAVYLCASSLDFGYGYTFGSGTRLTVV.

CDR3 in DNA: TGTGCCAGCACCCCGGTCAAGCTCGGGACAGGTAAATTGCTGGCTTTCTTT. It specifies CASTPVKLGTGKLLAFF. The genes are TRBV12-1 and TRBJ1-1; the D call in the table, TRBD1, was not verified against the DNA. TRBV12-1 is assigned pseudogene status. This CDR3 comprises 17 residues.

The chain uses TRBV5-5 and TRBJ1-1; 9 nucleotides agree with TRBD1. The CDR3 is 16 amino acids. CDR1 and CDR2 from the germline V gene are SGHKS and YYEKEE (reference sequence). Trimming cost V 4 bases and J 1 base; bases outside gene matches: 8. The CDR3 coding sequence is TGTGCCAGCAGCGTACGGGACAGGGAACCGAACACTGAAGCTTTCTTT. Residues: CASSVRDREPNTEAFF. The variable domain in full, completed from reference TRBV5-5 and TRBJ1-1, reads DAGVTQSPTHLIKTRGQQVTLRCSPISGHKSVSWYQQVLGQGPQFIFQYYEKEERGRGNFPDRFSARQFPNYSSELNVNALLLGDSALYLCASSVRDREPNTEAFFGQGTRLTVV.

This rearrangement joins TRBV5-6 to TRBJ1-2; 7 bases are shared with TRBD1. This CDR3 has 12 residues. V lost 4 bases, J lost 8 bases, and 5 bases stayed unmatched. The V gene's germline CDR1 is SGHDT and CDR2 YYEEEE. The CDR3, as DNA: TGTGCCAGCAGCAACTACAGGGGAGGCTACACCTTC. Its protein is CASSNYRGGYTF.

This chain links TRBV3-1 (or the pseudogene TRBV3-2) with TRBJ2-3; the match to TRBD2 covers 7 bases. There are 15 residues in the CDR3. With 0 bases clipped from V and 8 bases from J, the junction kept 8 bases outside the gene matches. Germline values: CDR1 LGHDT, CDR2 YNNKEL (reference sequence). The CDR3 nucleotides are TGTGCCAGCAGCCAAGATAAGCGGGGACCACTTACGCAGTATTTT. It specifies CASSQDKRGPLTQYF.

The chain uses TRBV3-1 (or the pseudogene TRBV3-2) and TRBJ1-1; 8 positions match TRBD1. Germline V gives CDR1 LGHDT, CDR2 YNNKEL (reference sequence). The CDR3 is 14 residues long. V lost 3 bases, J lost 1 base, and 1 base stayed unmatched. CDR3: CASSHQGANTEAFF. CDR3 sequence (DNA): TGTGCCAGCAGCCACCAGGGGGCGAACACTGAAGCTTTCTTT.

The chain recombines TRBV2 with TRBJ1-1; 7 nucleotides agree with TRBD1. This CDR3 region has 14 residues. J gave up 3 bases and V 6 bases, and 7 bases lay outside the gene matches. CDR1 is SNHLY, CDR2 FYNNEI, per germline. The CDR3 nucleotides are TGTGCCAGCAGGTACAGGGGATCGGACACTGAAGCTTTCTTT. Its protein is CASRYRGSDTEAFF.

CDR3 residues: CASSPLGPGQVYGYTF. CDR3 nucleotides: TGTGCCAGCTCACCATTAGGTCCGGGACAAGTCTATGGCTACACCTTC. V gene TRBV18 combines with J gene TRBJ1-2; weak D call: TRBD1 (6 bases). Germline V CDR1 and CDR2: KGHSH, LQKENI. Trimming stripped 2 bases from V and 4 bases from J, with 17 bases between. The CDR3 length is 16 residues. The entire variable domain, with the rest obtained from reference TRBV18 and TRBJ1-2, is as follows: NAGVMQNPRHLVRRRGQEARLRCSPMKGHSHVYWYRQLPEEGLKFMVYLQKENIIDESGMPKERFSAEFPKEGPSILRIQQVVRGDSAAYFCASSPLGPGQVYGYTFGSGTRLTVV.

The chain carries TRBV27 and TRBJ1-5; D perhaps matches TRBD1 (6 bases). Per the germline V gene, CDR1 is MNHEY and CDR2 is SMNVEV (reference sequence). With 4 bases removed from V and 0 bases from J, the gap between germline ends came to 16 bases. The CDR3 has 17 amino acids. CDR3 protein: CASSSGGLTNSNQPQHF. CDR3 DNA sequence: TGTGCCAGCAGTTCGGGGGGCCTCACCAATAGCAATCAGCCCCAGCATTTT.